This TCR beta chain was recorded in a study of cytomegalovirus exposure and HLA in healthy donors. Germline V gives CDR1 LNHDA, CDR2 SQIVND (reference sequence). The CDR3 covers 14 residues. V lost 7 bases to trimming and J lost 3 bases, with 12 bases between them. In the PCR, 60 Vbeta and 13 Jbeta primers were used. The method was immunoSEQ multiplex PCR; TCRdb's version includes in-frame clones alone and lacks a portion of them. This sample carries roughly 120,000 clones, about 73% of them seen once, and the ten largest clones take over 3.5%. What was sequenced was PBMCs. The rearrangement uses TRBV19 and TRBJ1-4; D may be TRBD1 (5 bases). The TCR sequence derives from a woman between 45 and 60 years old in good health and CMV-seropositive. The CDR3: CASTSGNSNEKLFF. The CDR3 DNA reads TGTGCCAGTACTTCAGGGAATTCTAATGAAAAACTGTTTTTT.